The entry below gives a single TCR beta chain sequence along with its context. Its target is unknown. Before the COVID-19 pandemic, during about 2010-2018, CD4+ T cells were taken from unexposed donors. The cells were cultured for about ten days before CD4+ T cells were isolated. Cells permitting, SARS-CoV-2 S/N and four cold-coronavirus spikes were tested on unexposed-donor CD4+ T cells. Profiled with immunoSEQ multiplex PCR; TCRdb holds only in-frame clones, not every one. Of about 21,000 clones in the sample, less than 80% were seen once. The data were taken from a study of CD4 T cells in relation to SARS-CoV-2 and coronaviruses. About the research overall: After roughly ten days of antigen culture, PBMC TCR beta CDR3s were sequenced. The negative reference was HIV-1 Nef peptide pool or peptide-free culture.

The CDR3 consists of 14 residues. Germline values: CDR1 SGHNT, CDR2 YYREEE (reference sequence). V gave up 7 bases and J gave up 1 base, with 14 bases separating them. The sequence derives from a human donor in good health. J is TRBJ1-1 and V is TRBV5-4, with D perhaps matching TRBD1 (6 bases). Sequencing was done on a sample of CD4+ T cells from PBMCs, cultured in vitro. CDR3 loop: CASVGGGPNTEAFF. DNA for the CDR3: TGTGCCAGCGTGGGGGGCGGTCCGAACACTGAAGCTTTCTTT.